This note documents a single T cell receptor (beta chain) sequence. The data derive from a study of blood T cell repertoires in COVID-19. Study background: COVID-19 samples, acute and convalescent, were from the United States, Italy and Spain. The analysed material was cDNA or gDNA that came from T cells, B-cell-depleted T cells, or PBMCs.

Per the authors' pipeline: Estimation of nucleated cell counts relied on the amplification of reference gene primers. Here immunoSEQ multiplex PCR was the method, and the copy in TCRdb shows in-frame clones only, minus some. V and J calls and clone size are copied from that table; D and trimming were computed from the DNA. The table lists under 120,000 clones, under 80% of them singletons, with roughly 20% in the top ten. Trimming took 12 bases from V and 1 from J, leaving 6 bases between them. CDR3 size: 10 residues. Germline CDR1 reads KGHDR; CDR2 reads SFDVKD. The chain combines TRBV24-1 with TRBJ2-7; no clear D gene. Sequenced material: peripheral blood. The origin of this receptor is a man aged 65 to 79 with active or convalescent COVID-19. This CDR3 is CAPSSYEQYF. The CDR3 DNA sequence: TGTGCCCCCTCGTCCTACGAGCAGTACTTC.